A selection of T cell receptor beta chains follows, all from one sample in a study of regulatory T cells in long-lasting Graves disease. A single record per CDR3 protein comes from TCRdb applying MiXCR to the multiplex PCR reads. Of approximately 390,000 distinct CDR3 sequences detected, 15% to 20% appear once; the ten largest clones hold roughly a fifth. The sample was also linked to a second study, of T cells in Graves' hyperthyroidism and ophthalmopathy.

Sequenced here: peripheral blood mononuclear cells (PBMCs), sampled at new diagnosis, from a patient treated with antithyroid drugs. All receptors derive from a woman under 30 with Graves disease. The CDR3 runs from the conserved cysteine through the conserved F or W. Fields, in order: CDR3 protein, CDR3 DNA, V gene, clone size, D gene, J gene. A D gene is named only where the DNA matches it firmly. Some rows have no size entry. The others give once, few or many, or a class for an expanded clone.

CDR3: CASSPGQGGLVSPLHF; DNA: TGTGCCAGCAGTCCAGGACAGGGAGGATTGGTTTCACCCCTCCACTTT; V: TRBV12-3/TRBV12-4; size: many; D: TRBD1; J: TRBJ1-6
CDR3: CASSSGQGTYNEQFF; DNA: TGCGCCAGCAGCTCCGGACAGGGCACTTACAATGAGCAGTTCTTC; V: TRBV5-1; size: many; D: TRBD1; J: TRBJ2-1
CDR3: CASTISGVLVNYGYTF; DNA: TGTGCCAGCACTATTAGCGGGGTCCTGGTAAACTATGGCTACACCTTC; V: TRBV6-2/TRBV6-3; size: .; D: .; J: TRBJ1-2
CDR3: CASSVGGPYTEAFF; DNA: TGTGCCAGCAGTGTAGGGGGGCCCTACACTGAAGCTTTCTTT; V: TRBV2; size: .; D: .; J: TRBJ1-1
CDR3: CASSTIGQETQYF; DNA: TGTGCCAGCAGCACTATTGGGCAGGAGACCCAGTACTTC; V: TRBV28; size: many; D: .; J: TRBJ2-5
CDR3: CASSIQEGNQPQHF; DNA: TGTGCCAGTAGTATACAGGAGGGCAATCAGCCCCAGCATTTT; V: TRBV19; size: once; D: .; J: TRBJ1-5
CDR3: CASSQGLVGTDTQYF; DNA: TGTGCCAGCAGCCAAGGACTAGTCGGCACAGATACGCAGTATTTT; V: TRBV3-1; size: .; D: .; J: TRBJ2-3
CDR3: CASSQDRGDEQFF; DNA: TGTGCCAGCAGCCAAGATCGGGGTGATGAGCAGTTCTTC; V: TRBV3-1; size: many; D: .; J: TRBJ2-1
CDR3: CASTSQATGNTIYF; DNA: TGTGCCAGCACGTCGCAGGCAACTGGAAACACCATATATTTT; V: TRBV28; size: .; D: .; J: TRBJ1-3
CDR3: CASSARGSPGEKLFF; DNA: TGTGCCAGCAGTGCACGCGGGAGCCCGGGGGAAAAACTGTTTTTT; V: TRBV2; size: many; D: .; J: TRBJ1-4